The 3 T cell receptor beta chains presented below share a single source sample, sequenced in a study of blood T cell repertoires in COVID-19. Here immunoSEQ multiplex PCR was the method, and the copy in TCRdb shows in-frame clones only, minus some. The sample has approximately 440,000 clones, around 90% seen once. Sequenced sample: PBMCs or T cells enriched from blood (not recorded which). All receptors come from a man between 18 and 35 years old who had recovered from COVID-19.

CDR3 residues: CASSLTGINQPQHF. The CDR3 nucleotides read TGTGCCAGCAGCTTGACAGGTATTAATCAGCCCCAGCATTTT. The rearrangement uses TRBV5-6 and TRBJ1-5, with a weak D call TRBD1 (5 bases). Germline CDR1 and CDR2: SGHDT and YYEEEE. Trimming stripped 1 base from V and 4 bases from J, with 9 bases between. There are 14 residues in the CDR3.

CDR3 coding DNA: TGTGCCAGCAGTGACCTCGACAGGGGTTCCTACGAGCAGTACTTC. As protein: CASSDLDRGSYEQYF. The gene calls are TRBV28 and TRBJ2-7; 8 bases fit TRBD1. This CDR3 region has 15 residues. Trimming at V came to 5 bases and at J to 1 base, leaving 7 bases not matched to a gene. Germline V lookup: CDR1 MDHEN, CDR2 SYDVKM.

Points on this clone: The sample carries other DNA sequences with the same CDR3. The chain recombines TRBV11-2 with TRBJ2-7, with 8 bases identical to TRBD1. The trim removed 3 bases at V and 0 bases at J, leaving 4 bases unmatched. This CDR3 has 15 amino acids. Germline loops: CDR1 SGHAT, CDR2 FQNNGV. The CDR3 DNA is TGTGCCAGCAGCTTTCTTGGACAGGGCTCCTACGAGCAGTACTTC. The encoded protein is CASSFLGQGSYEQYF.